The 28 T cell receptor beta chains reported below all come from one sample, sequenced in a study of CD8+CD57+ T cells in acquired aplastic anemia. Investigators profiled TCR beta VDJ and CDR3 from genomic DNA template. TCRdb reprocessed the reads via MiXCR and lists one record per CDR3 protein. The repertoire holds around 150,000 distinct CDR3 sequences, roughly 45% seen once, with 0.8% to 1.1% in the top ten. The sample taken for sequencing was sorted CD4+, CD8+, or CD8+CD57+ T cells (not recorded which) from PBMCs. The receptors here all came from a human donor in good health.

The V call is TRBV20-1, the J call TRBJ2-3, with unresolved D. V shed 8 bases and J shed 3 bases, with 9 bases lying between them. Germline assignment: CDR1 DFQATT and CDR2 SNEGSKA (reference sequence). The CDR3 is 11 residues long. The CDR3 DNA reads TGCAGTATGGATGGTACAGATACGCAGTATTTT. Its translation is CSMDGTDTQYF.

The V gene is TRBV4-2, the J gene TRBJ1-1; D is unresolved. CDR3 length: 15 amino acids. Trimming shortened V by 1 base and J by 1 base, and 10 bases separated the two germline ends. Germline loops: CDR1 LGHNA, CDR2 YNFKEQ. CDR3 sequence reads: CASSQARSTNTEAFF. The DNA of the CDR3 is TGTGCCAGCAGCCAAGCCAGGTCCACGAACACTGAAGCTTTCTTT.

The chain couples TRBV5-5 to TRBJ1-2; D might be TRBD1 (6 bases). This CDR3 has 14 residues. The germline gives CDR1 SGHKS, CDR2 YYEKEE (reference sequence). The V and J ends lost 4 bases and 2 bases respectively, with 12 bases between them. The chain's CDR3 is CASSPIDRNYGYTF. The DNA of the CDR3 is TGTGCCAGCAGCCCGATTGACAGGAACTATGGCTACACCTTC.

This clonotype was picked up many times. The chain carries TRBV2 and TRBJ1-5; D gene ambiguous. The germline CDR1 and CDR2 sequences are SNHLY and FYNNEI. V lost 8 bases, J lost 2 bases, and 10 bases lay in between. The CDR3 sequence is 13 residues long. The DNA of the CDR3 is TGTGCCAGCCGGTTGGATGGCAATCAGCCCCAGCATTTT. Its protein is CASRLDGNQPQHF. Using reference TRBV2 and TRBJ1-5 for the parts outside the CDR3, the full variable domain is EPEVTQTPSHQVTQMGQEVILRCVPISNHLYFYWYRQILGQKVEFLVSFYNNEISEKSEIFDDQFSVERPDGSNFTLKIRSTKLEDSAMYFCASRLDGNQPQHFGDGTRLSIL.

This clonotype was seen repeatedly, ten times or more. V and J are TRBV5-1 and TRBJ2-5, with 12 bases fitting TRBD2. The CDR3 length is 16 residues. V lost 3 bases, J lost 1 base, and 4 bases stayed unmatched. Germline assignment: CDR1 SGHRS and CDR2 YFSETQ. In DNA form, the CDR3 reads TGCGCCAGCAGCTCCGGACTAGCGGGGCCCCAAGAGACCCAGTACTTC. Translated: CASSSGLAGPQETQYF.

This clonotype showed up just a few times. The V gene is TRBV2, the J gene TRBJ2-7, with TRBD2 matching 10 bases. V trimming: 6 bases; J trimming: 4 bases; junction bases outside the gene matches: 6. CDR1 and CDR2 (germline): SNHLY, FYNNEI. This CDR3 comprises 14 residues. Written as DNA, the CDR3 is TGTGCCAGCAGCCCTAGCGGGAGAGGGTACGAGCAGTACTTC. The encoded protein is CASSPSGRGYEQYF.

The rearrangement joins TRBV6-4 to TRBJ2-7; D unclear. The CDR3 runs to 11 residues. V lost 0 bases, J lost 6 bases, and 3 bases lay in between. Germline CDR1 and CDR2: MRHNA and SNTAGT. CDR3 coding DNA: TGTGCCAGCAGTGACTCGAGCGAGCAGTACTTC. Its protein is CASSDSSEQYF.

The sample holds one count of this clonotype. This chain uses TRBV2 with TRBJ1-5; 7 nucleotides match TRBD1. CDR3 length: 16 amino acids. Germline CDR1 is SNHLY and CDR2 is FYNNEI. The junction had 8 bases not matched to a gene; V was cut back by 3 bases and J by 3 bases. CDR3 in amino acids: CASSEGTTGNNQPQHF. CDR3 in DNA: TGTGCCAGCAGTGAGGGTACGACAGGGAACAATCAGCCCCAGCATTTT.

In this sample, this clonotype turned up many times. The rearrangement links TRBV7-9 to TRBJ2-7; unclear D gene. This CDR3 spans 13 amino acids. V was trimmed by 5 bases and J by 4 bases, leaving 12 bases between them. Germline values: CDR1 SEHNR, CDR2 FQNEAQ (reference sequence). The CDR3 sequence is CASSQIDEYEQYF. The CDR3 region has the DNA TGTGCCAGCAGCCAAATCGACGAGTACGAGCAGTACTTC.

This clonotype was counted ten times or more. V and J are TRBV5-4 and TRBJ1-5; D not resolved. V lost 0 bases and J lost 0, with 7 bases in between. The CDR3 is 15 amino acids. CDR1 and CDR2 from the germline V gene are SGHNT and YYREEE (reference sequence). CDR3 sequence: CASSLAPVSNQPQHF. The CDR3 DNA sequence: TGTGCCAGCAGCTTGGCACCAGTTAGCAATCAGCCCCAGCATTTT.

The chain is built from TRBV2 and TRBJ1-4; maybe TRBD1 (6 bases). The V end was cut by 1 base, the J end by 6 bases, with 12 bases between. Germline lookup yields CDR1 SNHLY and CDR2 FYNNEI. The CDR3 is made up of 15 amino acids. CDR3 nucleotide sequence: TGTGCCAGCAGTGAAGGGGGGGCGAAGGATGAAAAACTGTTTTTT. Translated, it gives CASSEGGAKDEKLFF.

The chain couples TRBV10-3 to TRBJ2-3, with D uncertain. The germline gives CDR1 ENHRY, CDR2 SYGVKD. The ends were cut back, 0 bases at V and 0 bases at J, with 7 bases in the middle. The CDR3 has 15 residues. The CDR3 sequence is CAISESVASTDTQYF. The CDR3 coding sequence is TGTGCCATCAGTGAGTCTGTGGCCAGCACAGATACGCAGTATTTT.

The rearrangement joins TRBV2 to TRBJ2-6; possibly TRBD2 for D (6 bases). The V gene lost 7 bases and the J gene lost 8 bases, with 18 bases spanning the gap. Germline CDR1 SNHLY, CDR2 FYNNEI. This CDR3 is built from 15 residues. The CDR3 is CASIRAGPWSNVLTF. The CDR3 nucleotides read TGTGCCAGCATAAGGGCGGGACCGTGGTCCAACGTCCTGACTTTC.

As for this clonotype: At one end, the junction sequence differs from germline, possibly due to a read error. The rearrangement joins TRBV4-1 to TRBJ2-7, with D unresolved. CDR1 is MGHRA, CDR2 YSYEKL, per germline. The CDR3 has 14 amino acids. The chain's CDR3 is CASSESGSDYEQYF. CDR3 DNA sequence: TGTGCCAGCAGCGAGTCGGGCTCGGACTACGAGCAGTACTTC.

This rearrangement joins TRBV15 to TRBJ2-7, with D maybe TRBD2 (5 bases). This CDR3 has 15 residues. The germline V and J ends were trimmed by 5 bases and 6 bases, with 20 bases remaining between them. Germline V CDR1 and CDR2: LNHNV, YYDKDF (reference sequence). CDR3 in DNA: TGTGCCACCAGCGGTCGGAACGGGGTGGGCTCCGAGCAGTACTTC. Its protein product is CATSGRNGVGSEQYF.

This clonotype was seen repeatedly, ten times or more. The rearrangement links TRBV9 to TRBJ2-1, with 8 bases matching TRBD2. CDR3 length: 13 residues. Germline loops: CDR1 SGDLS, CDR2 YYNGEE. The junction had 5 bases not matched to a gene; V was cut back by 7 bases and J by 5 bases. The chain's CDR3 is CASQREFNNEQFF. The CDR3 nucleotides read TGTGCCAGCCAGCGGGAGTTTAACAATGAGCAGTTCTTC.

This clonotype appeared once. This chain joins TRBV27 and TRBJ2-3, with 8 bases aligning to TRBD2. The V gene's germline CDR1 is MNHEY and CDR2 SMNVEV (reference sequence). The CDR3 loop spans 14 amino acids. V shed 6 bases, J shed 6 bases, and the junction held 8 bases outside the gene matches. This chain's CDR3 is CASSPGLDTDTQYF. Written as DNA, the CDR3 is TGTGCCAGCAGCCCGGGACTAGATACGGATACGCAGTATTTT.

J is TRBJ1-4 and V is TRBV6-5, with no clear D. Germline V gives CDR1 MNHEY, CDR2 SVGAGI. The CDR3 runs to 17 residues. Trimming took off 0 bases at V and 2 bases at J, with 13 bases between the two ends. In DNA form, the CDR3 reads TGTGCCAGCAGTTACTCAAGTGGGATAGGGACTAATGAAAAACTGTTTTTT. Translation gives CASSYSSGIGTNEKLFF.

There are many counts of this clonotype. The V call is TRBV4-3, the J call TRBJ2-7; 11 nucleotides match TRBD2. Trimming took 3 bases from V and 6 from J; bases not matched to a gene: 10. The CDR3 consists of 16 residues. Germline CDR1 is LGHNA and CDR2 is YSLEER. Written as DNA, the CDR3 is TGCGCCAGCAGCCACCTACCTAGCGGGGGGAAGGGCGAGCAGTACTTC. Its protein product is CASSHLPSGGKGEQYF.

With respect to this clonotype: The junction departs from the called germline gene at one end, perhaps through a read error. The chain joins TRBV10-3 to TRBJ1-1, with 7 bases identical to TRBD1. The germline gives CDR1 ENHRY, CDR2 SYGVKD. The CDR3 sequence is 14 residues long. The CDR3 sequence: CAISDLQGNPEAFF. CDR3 coding DNA: TGTGCCATCAGTGACTTACAGGGGAACCCTGAAGCTTTCTTT.

A single count supports this clonotype. This chain links TRBV7-3 with TRBJ2-1; 10 bases map to TRBD1. J lost 8 bases, V lost 4 bases, and 8 bases had no gene match. The V gene's germline CDR1 is SGHTA and CDR2 FQGTGA. The CDR3 totals 15 residues. CDR3 region: CASSWRDRGIDEQFF. The CDR3 DNA follows: TGTGCCAGCAGCTGGCGGGACAGGGGAATAGATGAGCAGTTCTTC.

This clonotype was counted at least ten times. V usage is TRBV20-1 and J usage is TRBJ1-6; 10 bases align to TRBD1. After removal of 5 bases from V and 7 bases from J, the junction contained 5 bases not matched to a gene. The CDR3 contains 14 residues. Germline CDR1 DFQATT, CDR2 SNEGSKA (reference sequence). CDR3 in amino acids: CSADRDRGNSPLHF. CDR3 DNA sequence: TGCAGTGCTGACCGGGACAGGGGAAATTCACCCCTCCACTTT.

The chain combines TRBV14 with TRBJ1-3, with D possibly TRBD1 on 5 matching bases. CDR3 size: 16 residues. V was cut by 0 bases and J by 2 bases, with 11 bases left in between. Looked up from germline, CDR1 is SGHDN and CDR2 is FVKESK. The CDR3 DNA follows: TGTGCCAGCAGCCAAGATAGTGAAGGGGCTGGAAACACCATATATTTT. It translates to CASSQDSEGAGNTIYF. Full variable domain (missing parts from reference TRBV14 and TRBJ1-3): EAGVTQFPSHSVIEKGQTVTLRCDPISGHDNLYWYRRVMGKEIKFLLHFVKESKQDESGMPNNRFLAERTGGTYSTLKVQPAELEDSGVYFCASSQDSEGAGNTIYFGEGSWLTVV.

The chain recombines TRBV10-3 with TRBJ2-5; D call uncertain. Germline V gene data show CDR1 as ENHRY and CDR2 as SYGVKD. The CDR3 is 13 amino acids. Trimming shortened V by 10 bases and J by 7 bases, and 19 bases separated the two germline ends. CDR3 region: CASSSGFLGTQYF. CDR3 in DNA: TGTGCCAGCAGCTCCGGGTTCCTAGGGACCCAGTACTTC.

This clonotype was counted a single time. This chain connects TRBV18 to TRBJ2-3; D ambiguous. Germline V lookup: CDR1 KGHSH, CDR2 LQKENI. Trimming took off 1 base at V and 1 base at J, with 6 bases between the two ends. The CDR3 is 14 residues long. Written as DNA, the CDR3 is TGTGCCAGCTCACCACTGGAGCGCACAGATACGCAGTATTTT. Amino acids: CASSPLERTDTQYF.

The V and J genes are TRBV20-1 and TRBJ2-5; 8 positions agree with TRBD2. The CDR3 covers 14 residues. The germline gives CDR1 DFQATT, CDR2 SNEGSKA (reference sequence). With 6 bases clipped from V and 4 bases from J, the junction kept 10 bases outside the gene matches. CDR3 in amino acids: CSATPGRVGETQYF. In DNA form, the CDR3 reads TGCAGTGCAACGCCCGGGAGGGTTGGAGAGACCCAGTACTTC.

The chain couples TRBV2 to TRBJ2-7; 7 bases line up with TRBD1. Looked up from germline, CDR1 is SNHLY and CDR2 is FYNNEI. V shed 6 bases and J 6 bases; nucleotides not matched to a gene: 11. CDR3 size: 14 residues. For the CDR3, the DNA is TGTGCCAGCAGCGACAGGGTTTATATCGCCGAGCAGTACTTC. Its translation: CASSDRVYIAEQYF.

This clonotype was seen once. A clone one base away is much larger, so this may be a read error. Since the CDR3 does not end with the conserved phenylalanine or tryptophan, this likely comes from a read error. The chain couples TRBV5-4 to TRBJ2-2, with D uncertain. The CDR3 consists of 12 residues. Germline-derived CDR1 and CDR2 are SGHNT and YYREEE (reference sequence). V was clipped by 4 bases and J by 1 base, with 2 bases between them. CDR3 nucleotide sequence: TGTGCCAGCAGCGTGAACACCGGGGAGCTGTTTTCT. Its translation is CASSVNTGELFS.